The next 29 T cell receptor beta chains were all read from a single sample in a study of blood T cells in healthy people across ages. With a J-beta primer mix and a sample-barcoded 5' primer, a second PCR ran about 7 to 11 cycles. In TCRdb, the 5' RACE reads were re-called with MiXCR into one record per CDR3 protein. This table holds roughly 700,000 distinct CDR3 sequences, 32% found once. Sequencing was performed on blood. Receptors were obtained from a woman aged 80 or older in good health.

A word on this clonotype: One end of the junction varies from germline; a read error may be responsible. V usage is TRBV6-5 and J usage is TRBJ1-5; 11 positions agree with TRBD1. The CDR3 is made up of 17 amino acids. Germline V gene data show CDR1 as MNHEY and CDR2 as SVGAGI. The CDR3 region has the DNA TGTGTCAGCAGTTCACCAGCCGGGACAGGGGGGAATCAGCCCCAGCATTTT. Its protein product is CVSSSPAGTGGNQPQHF.

This clonotype was recorded many times. J is TRBJ2-1 and V is TRBV29-1; D not certain. V was pared by 4 bases and J by 3 bases, with 10 bases between. The CDR3 length is 13 residues. Germline values: CDR1 SQVTM, CDR2 ANQGSEA. The CDR3 DNA follows: TGCAGCGTTGTAAAACAGCTCTACAATGAGCAGTTCTTC. This encodes CSVVKQLYNEQFF.

This clonotype was detected ten times or more. V gene TRBV5-1 combines with J gene TRBJ2-1; 9 nucleotides match TRBD1. J was trimmed by 8 bases and V by 7 bases; bases with no gene match: 13. Germline V gives CDR1 SGHRS, CDR2 YFSETQ. This CDR3 is built from 15 residues. This CDR3 reads CASYVSDRGRDEQFF. In nucleotides, the CDR3 is TGCGCCAGCTACGTTTCGGACAGGGGTAGGGATGAGCAGTTCTTC.

As concerns this clonotype: One junction end does not reproduce the germline sequence, and a read error may be involved. The rearrangement uses TRBV4-1 and TRBJ2-7, with D uncertain. Germline-derived CDR1 and CDR2 are MGHRA and YSYEKL. There are 14 residues in the CDR3. Here the CDR3 DNA reads TGCGCCGGCAGCCATGGTCAGGACCCCTACGAGCAGTATTTC. It encodes CAGSHGQDPYEQYF.

The chain recombines TRBV7-2 with TRBJ1-2; the D is unclear. V was shortened by 4 bases and J by 8 bases, with 17 bases between the two germline ends. The germline gives CDR1 SGHTA, CDR2 FQGNSA. The CDR3 totals 14 residues. CDR3: CASSSISSFVGYTF. DNA for the CDR3: TGTGCCAGCAGCTCGATAAGCAGCTTCGTGGGCTACACCTTC.

This clonotype has at least ten counts. V is TRBV6-1 and J is TRBJ1-2; TRBD1 is a possible D gene (5 bases). Between the trimmed V and J ends, which lost 1 base and 1 base, there was a span of 10 bases. Germline CDR1 MNHNS, CDR2 SASEGT. This CDR3 has 15 residues. The CDR3 here is CASSEGAGINYGYTF. The CDR3, as DNA: TGTGCCAGCAGTGAAGGGGCAGGGATTAACTATGGCTACACCTTC.

This clonotype has a count of ten or more. The rearrangement uses TRBV3-1 and TRBJ1-4, with D hard to call. V was shortened by 0 bases and J by 7 bases, with 12 bases between the two germline ends. CDR1 is LGHDT and CDR2 is YNNKEL in the germline V gene (reference sequence). The CDR3 totals 15 residues. This chain's CDR3 is CASSQDPSGIEKLFF. The CDR3 DNA sequence: TGTGCCAGCAGCCAAGACCCAAGTGGGATTGAAAAACTGTTTTTT.

In regard to this clonotype: A read error may explain this, as a much larger clone is one base away. The chain uses TRBV9 and TRBJ2-5, with D maybe TRBD2 (6 bases). Germline V lookup: CDR1 SGDLS, CDR2 YYNGEE. V lost 0 bases and J lost 11, with 20 bases in between. CDR3 size: 15 residues. The CDR3 spells CASSVEGQAGNEQYF. The CDR3 coding sequence is TGTGCCAGCAGCGTAGAGGGGCAGGCGGGGAATGAGCAGTACTTC.

This clonotype was seen just once. With a much larger clone just one base away, this may be a read error. This rearrangement joins TRBV12-3 or TRBV12-4 to TRBJ2-3; D may be TRBD1 (5 bases). V was trimmed by 0 bases and J by 1 base, leaving 14 bases between them. The CDR3 consists of 17 residues. CDR3 amino acids: CASSLAKIGVGTDTQYF. The CDR3, as DNA: TGTGCCAGCAGTTTAGCGAAGATAGGGGTTGGCACAGATACGCAGTATTTT.

This clonotype was seen only a few times. This clone may be a read error of a much larger clone one base away. CDR3 protein: CASSLGQVPAYNEQYF. CDR3 bases: TGTGCCAGCAGCTTAGGACAGGTGCCGGCCTACAATGAGCAGTACTTC. This chain links TRBV7-2 with TRBJ2-1; TRBD1 might be the D (6 bases). TRBJ2-7 matches the DNA end more closely, so the J call is doubtful. From germline, CDR1 is SGHTA and CDR2 FQGNSA. CDR3 length equals 16 residues.

This clonotype was counted a single time. The rearrangement joins TRBV5-1 to TRBJ1-2; 9 bases map to TRBD1. This CDR3 region has 15 residues. Germline assignment: CDR1 SGHRS and CDR2 YFSETQ. The V and J ends lost 4 bases and 8 bases, in that order; junction bases with no gene match: 12. The CDR3 bases are TGCGCCAGCAGCCACCAAGCGGACAGGGGAGGAGGCTACACCTTC. It encodes CASSHQADRGGGYTF.

This chain uses TRBV18 with TRBJ2-1; D is uncertain. The closer fit of TRBJ2-7 to the DNA end suggests the J call may be wrong. The CDR3 extends over 13 amino acids. Per the germline V gene, CDR1 is KGHSH and CDR2 is LQKENI. As DNA, the CDR3 is TGTGCCAGCTCACAGGGCGTCTACAATGAGCAGTACTTC. Translated: CASSQGVYNEQYF.

This clonotype was recorded at least ten times. The chain recombines TRBV11-2 with TRBJ2-7; 10 nucleotides line up with TRBD2. This CDR3 has 14 amino acids. The junction had 0 bases not matched to a gene; V was cut back by 2 bases and J by 2 bases. CDR1 and CDR2 from the germline V gene are SGHAT and FQNNGV. In DNA form, the CDR3 reads TGTGCCAGCAGCTTACTAGCGGGGGCCTACGAGCAGTACTTC. This sequence encodes CASSLLAGAYEQYF.

Of note for this clonotype: A much larger clonotype is one base distant, so this may be a read error. In nucleotides, the CDR3 is TGTGCCAGCAGCTTACCCGGGAGTGAGCAGTACTTC. It yields the protein CASSLPGSEQYF. The chain recombines TRBV7-9 with TRBJ2-1; TRBD2 is a possible D gene (6 bases). The end of the DNA is better explained by TRBJ2-7, so the J call may be wrong. The CDR3 covers 12 residues. Germline CDR1 is SEHNR and CDR2 is FQNEAQ (reference sequence).

Comment on this clonotype: This sequence may be a read error, since a much larger clone differs from it by one base. CDR3 region: CVSSGQRGRWETQYF. In DNA form, the CDR3 reads TGTGTCAGCAGTGGCCAGCGGGGGCGATGGGAGACCCAGTACTTC. The chain joins TRBV2 to TRBJ2-4, with 8 bases matching TRBD2. The closer fit of TRBJ2-5 to the DNA end suggests the J call may be wrong. Germline V CDR1 and CDR2: SNHLY, FYNNEI. This CDR3 spans 15 amino acids.

This clonotype occurred many times. This chain uses TRBV20-1 with TRBJ2-5; 8 bases agree with TRBD1. With V trimmed by 6 bases and J by 4 bases, 4 bases remained unmatched. CDR1 is DFQATT, CDR2 SNEGSKA, per germline (reference sequence). This CDR3 has 12 residues. DNA of the CDR3: TGCAGTGCCCGGACAGGGACAGAGACCCAGTACTTC. Its translation is CSARTGTETQYF.

V and J are TRBV7-2 and TRBJ2-1; no reliable D call. Germline V gene lookup returns CDR1 SGHTA and CDR2 FQGNSA. The CDR3 loop spans 12 amino acids. V was clipped by 8 bases and J by 12 bases, with 17 bases between them. CDR3 nucleotide sequence: TGTGCCAGCGGCCCCCCTACTATGGTGCAGTTCTTC. Translating gives CASGPPTMVQFF. Supplemented by reference TRBV7-2 and TRBJ2-1, the full variable domain reads GAGVSQSPSNKVTEKGKDVELRCDPISGHTALYWYRQSLGQGLEFLIYFQGNSAPDKSGLPSDRFSAERTGGSVSTLTIQRTQQEDSAVYLCASGPPTMVQFFGPGTRLTVL.

The V and J genes are TRBV3-1 and TRBJ2-3, with 7 nucleotides matching TRBD2. Losses at the gene ends were 1 base for V and 2 bases for J; bases not matched to a gene: 6. The CDR3 has 16 residues. In germline, CDR1 is LGHDT, CDR2 YNNKEL (reference sequence). CDR3 DNA: TGTGCCAGCAGCCAAGCGGGGACTACCTACACAGATACGCAGTATTTT. Encoded protein: CASSQAGTTYTDTQYF.

The V call is TRBV5-5, the J call TRBJ2-1; no clear D gene. The germline V and J ends were trimmed by 2 bases and 8 bases, with 8 bases remaining between them. This CDR3 region has 12 residues. The germline gives CDR1 SGHKS, CDR2 YYEKEE (reference sequence). For the CDR3, the DNA is TGTGCCAGCAGCTTCTCACCGGATGAGCAGTTCTTC. Protein: CASSFSPDEQFF.

In the case of this clonotype: A single base separates this from a much larger clone, so it may be a read error. This chain uses TRBV18 with TRBJ2-7; 10 nucleotides match TRBD2. CDR1 is KGHSH and CDR2 is LQKENI in the germline V gene. V shed 1 base and J 7 bases; nucleotides not matched to a gene: 13. This CDR3 is built from 17 residues. CDR3 sequence (DNA): TGTGCCAGCTCACCACAGAGCGGGGGGGCGTCATTCAATGAGCAGTACTTC. Amino acids: CASSPQSGGASFNEQYF.

The chain is built from TRBV20-1 and TRBJ1-2; 9 bases are shared with TRBD1. Losses at the gene ends were 5 bases for V and 4 bases for J; bases not matched to a gene: 5. CDR3 size: 13 residues. Germline V gene data show CDR1 as DFQATT and CDR2 as SNEGSKA (reference sequence). CDR3 sequence (DNA): TGCAGTGCTCCGGACAGGGGCACCTATGGCTACACCTTC. Translating gives CSAPDRGTYGYTF.

This clonotype was seen many times. The rearrangement joins TRBV29-1 to TRBJ2-1; D remains unclear. This CDR3 has 15 amino acids. CDR1 and CDR2 (germline): SQVTM, ANQGSEA. Between the trimmed V and J ends, which lost 3 bases and 0 bases, there was a span of 12 bases. The chain's CDR3 is CSVDKGSSSYNEQFF. The CDR3 DNA follows: TGCAGCGTTGATAAGGGCAGTAGCTCCTACAATGAGCAGTTCTTC.

V is TRBV12-3 or TRBV12-4 and J is TRBJ2-3; D is undetermined. V was pared by 7 bases and J by 4 bases, with 12 bases between. CDR3 length: 13 residues. The chain's CDR3 is CASTSMSADTQYF. In DNA form, the CDR3 reads TGTGCCAGCACATCAATGAGCGCAGATACGCAGTATTTT.

V is TRBV7-9 and J is TRBJ2-1; D is unresolved. The CDR3 has 13 residues. Germline-derived CDR1 and CDR2 are SEHNR and FQNEAQ (reference sequence). With 8 bases removed from V and 8 bases from J, the gap between germline ends came to 16 bases. CDR3 bases: TGTGCCAGCGCCTCCAATGTCGGGTATGAGCAGTTCTTC. Residues: CASASNVGYEQFF. Looking up the rest from reference TRBV7-9 and TRBJ2-1 gives the full variable domain: DTGVSQNPRHKITKRGQNVTFRCDPISEHNRLYWYRQTLGQGPEFLTYFQNEAQLEKSRLLSDRFSAERPKGSFSTLEIQRTEQGDSAMYLCASASNVGYEQFFGPGTRLTVL.

The chain is built from TRBV10-3 and TRBJ1-1, with TRBD1 as a possible D gene (6 bases). The germline CDR1 and CDR2 sequences are ENHRY and SYGVKD. Deletions cut 7 bases from V and 1 base from J, with 13 bases between. CDR3 length equals 14 residues. The CDR3 reads CAITDIQGNTEAFF. The CDR3 DNA follows: TGTGCCATCACGGATATACAGGGGAACACTGAAGCTTTCTTT.

This clonotype came up many times. The chain couples TRBV2 to TRBJ2-7, with D possibly matching TRBD1 (5 bases). The ends were cut back, 2 bases at V and 1 base at J, with 9 bases in the middle. The CDR3 length is 14 residues. Germline CDR1 is SNHLY and CDR2 is FYNNEI. The DNA for the CDR3 is TGTGCCAGCAGTGAACAGGGTTTGTCCTACGAGCAGTACTTC. Translating gives CASSEQGLSYEQYF.

In its sample, this clonotype was seen once. V usage is TRBV12-3 or TRBV12-4 and J usage is TRBJ1-5; D is unclear. Trimming took 1 base from V and 0 from J, leaving 13 bases between them. The CDR3 runs to 17 residues. The CDR3 DNA reads TGTGCCAGCAGTTTAGACTTCTGGGCAGATAGCAATCAGCCCCAGCATTTT. Translation: CASSLDFWADSNQPQHF.

This clonotype was counted only a few times. The chain employs TRBV7-2 and TRBJ1-2, with unresolved D. The V and J ends lost 2 bases and 8 bases respectively, with 12 bases between them. There are 13 residues in the CDR3. In germline, CDR1 is SGHTA, CDR2 FQGNSA. The CDR3 protein is CASSLSFSGGYTF. The DNA for the CDR3 is TGTGCCAGCAGCTTATCATTCTCCGGCGGCTACACCTTC.

Many counts were recorded for this clonotype. This chain connects TRBV7-3 to TRBJ2-1; 8 bases are shared with TRBD2. CDR1 and CDR2 (germline): SGHTA, FQGTGA. V shed 3 bases, J shed 5 bases, and the junction held 15 bases outside the gene matches. This CDR3 has 18 residues. The CDR3 DNA is TGTGCCAGCAGCTTTACGCGTCTAGGGCTAGCGGGCGACAATGAGCAGTTCTTC. The encoded protein is CASSFTRLGLAGDNEQFF.